This T cell receptor beta chain appears in the sequencing data of a study of cytomegalovirus exposure and HLA in healthy donors. Regarding the study as a whole: The study labeled 170 or so TCR beta chains cytomegalovirus-associated. Some V segments could not be told apart, so they were left out, TRBV6-2 and TRBV6-3 among them. V- and J-gene trimming in TCR beta was tied to a missense DCLRE1C variant by an analysis performed later. Previously analyzed data showed that most TCR beta V segments were productive at a frequency of about 90% or about 30%.

Trimming cost V 4 bases and J 7 bases; bases outside gene matches: 9. The CDR3 has 15 residues. Germline CDR1 MNHNS, CDR2 SASEGT. 60 Vbeta and 13 Jbeta primers were used in PCR. Here immunoSEQ multiplex PCR was the method, and the copy in TCRdb shows in-frame clones only, minus some. In the table there are some 180,000 clones, about 80% of which are singletons. On this clone itself: Its target is unknown.

Sequencing was done on a sample of PBMCs. The TCR was taken from a woman in her twenties or thirties in good health and CMV-seronegative. The chain is built from TRBV6-1 and TRBJ1-4; TRBD1 matches 7 bases. As DNA, the CDR3 is TGTGCCAGCAGTGGCTACAGGGGAGTGGCTGAAAAACTGTTTTTT. Residues: CASSGYRGVAEKLFF.